This note documents a single TCR beta chain sequence. The antigen it binds to is not known. No qualities accompany the bases; no much larger clone lies one base away. TCR alpha and beta CDR3 regions were amplified with the iRepertoire nested amplicon-rescue multiplex PCR (arm-PCR) platform from RNA. The input for one-step reverse transcription and amplification was 100-400 ng of tissue mRNA or PBMC total RNA. After bead purification, a secondary multiplex PCR added Illumina adapters, and libraries were gel-purified between 200 and 400 bp. The libraries contained internal 6-nucleotide barcodes that were used for demultiplexing. Sequencing of libraries was performed on an Illumina MiSeq with 2x220 or 2x250 nucleotide paired-end reads. The authors' pipeline ran thus. Paired reads were merged using FLASH 1.2.11 and aligned with BWA-MEM to the GRCh37 human genome, and TRA and TRB reads were then extracted. For V and J assignment, an IMGT-derived reference of cassette sequences and CDR3 motifs that included pseudogenes was used. Reads were translated in three frames, and productive CDR3s were defined as those with a C...FGXG motif and no stop codons. Unique combinations of V-J cassette pair and CDR3 amino acid sequence were defined as clonotypes. Reads were filtered by Hamming distance, thresholded by each sample's sequence error rate in mapped regions. TCRdb handled the public reads itself, with Q25 trimming in fastp and clone calling in MiXCR, and kept productive beta chains. Identical CDR3 protein sequences are pooled into one entry, listed with their most common genes and DNA. TCRdb's processing, not the authors', yielded these V and J calls. For this sample the table gives about 140,000 distinct CDR3 sequences, of which about 39% were detected only once. Together, the top ten hold around 18% of the sample.

The sample comes from a study of glioma-infiltrating T cells (dated by TCRdb to between 2015 and 2016). At the level of the whole study: TCR alpha- and beta-chain repertoires were sequenced from glioma tissue, non-neoplastic brain tissue and matched peripheral blood mononuclear cells. To gauge divergence between tissue and blood T-cell populations, every tissue-infiltrating repertoire was compared against the peripheral blood repertoire from the same patient. Three low-grade glioma patients, seven to nine primary glioblastoma patients, and three non-glioma patients who contributed non-neoplastic brain tissue made up the paired cohort.

General study outcomes and caveats: VJ-independent divergence between tissue and blood was below expectation in non-neoplastic patients but above expectation in all gliomas, especially low-grade gliomas. Very few CDR3 sequences were shared between tissue and blood, attributed to high CDR3 diversity and limited sampling. The group comparisons were based on small numbers of patients: three non-neoplastic, three low-grade glioma and several glioblastoma patients.

The clonotype originates from a human donor with low-grade glioma or glioblastoma, undergoing nonglioma brain surgery, or in good health (not recorded which). Sequencing was carried out using glioma tissue, nonneoplastic brain tissue, or PBMCs (not recorded which).

The CDR3 here reads CSAREPTGTDTQYF. The DNA reads as follows: TGCAGTGCTAGAGAGCCCACAGGCACAGATACGCAGTATTTT. The sequence joins TRBV20-1 to TRBJ2-3, with the D gene uncertain. The CDR3 runs 14 amino acids, cysteine and phenylalanine included. This entry keeps only the CDR3 DNA: 42 bases, framed from base 1. Deletion took 0 bases off V and 1 base off J, with a span of 8 bases between the germline ends. Sequences DFQATT (CDR1) and SNEGSKA (CDR2) are obtained from the germline V gene (reference sequence).